This T cell receptor beta chain was captured in a study of T cell repertoires in cytomegalovirus infection. Study-wide background: Public TCR beta signatures were indicative of both CMV infection and a matching HLA type. Study-level results: Cumulative frequency (of public TCR beta family members) identified carriers of CMV plus the relevant HLA.

This clonotype was seen only a few times. Its antigen remains unidentified. The CDR3 totals 15 residues. Trimming shortened V by 6 bases and J by 1 base, and 16 bases separated the two germline ends. CDR1 is DFQATT, CDR2 SNEGSKA, per germline (reference sequence). TCRdb used MiXCR to reprocess the reads, holding one entry per CDR3 protein. The profile shows some 220,000 distinct CDR3 sequences, roughly an eighth of them singletons. V is TRBV20-1 and J is TRBJ2-1; unclear D gene. Sequenced input: PBMCs. The receptor was derived from a human donor in good health (CMV status not recorded). Some clones in this sample may be carry-over from other donors' samples. The CDR3 DNA reads TGCAGTGCGAAAGACATTAGGAGTTCCTACAATGAGCAGTTCTTC. Translating gives CSAKDIRSSYNEQFF.